The clone carrying this TCR beta chain showed up many times. Its antigen is currently unknown. The authors made TCR beta libraries by quantitative 5'-RACE with molecular barcodes. TCRdb called the 5' RACE reads again in MiXCR, with one record for every CDR3 protein. Here the sample spans some 33,000 distinct CDR3 sequences, approximately 15% being singletons. The sample is drawn from a study of CD8 T cells in ankylosing spondylitis. Study-level findings and limits: Earlier work had already found some motif variants in reactive arthritis synovial fluid and blood. Matched ankylosing spondylitis synovial fluid reportedly contained a significantly enriched population of disease-linked clones. CD8+ cells made up the disease-linked clones, which were relatively rare in peripheral blood.

The clonotype comes from a male donor with ankylosing spondylitis or in good health (not recorded which). Sequenced: blood.

The CDR3 region is CASSPYGGARETQYF. DNA of the CDR3: TGTGCCAGCAGCCCCTATGGGGGGGCACGTGAGACCCAGTACTTC. The rearrangement links TRBV7-2 to TRBJ2-5; D is possibly TRBD2 (7 bases). The ends were cut back, 5 bases at V and 5 bases at J, with 18 bases in the middle. From germline, CDR1 is SGHTA and CDR2 FQGNSA. The CDR3 loop spans 15 amino acids.